Described below is a single T cell receptor beta chain sequence and its context. Looked up from germline, CDR1 is MDHEN and CDR2 is SYDVKM. V was clipped by 7 bases and J by 9 bases; unmatched bases: 12. The CDR3 is 15 amino acids. Methods used by the authors: Estimation of nucleated cell counts relied on the amplification of reference gene primers. Produced via immunoSEQ multiplex PCR; TCRdb's table is partial and in-frame only. That table supplies the V and J calls and clone size; D and trimming were determined from the DNA. The sample shows under 250,000 clones, approximately 86% of them seen only once. This entry comes from a study of blood T cell repertoires in COVID-19. Study details: Italy, Spain and the United States were the sources of the convalescent and acute COVID-19 samples. From T cells, B-cell-depleted T cells, or PBMCs came the material, which was cDNA or gDNA.

V is TRBV28 and J is TRBJ1-6, with 7 bases matching TRBD1. Sequenced material: peripheral blood. This TCR was sampled from a woman aged 60-70 years who had recovered from COVID-19. CDR3 DNA sequence: TGTGCCAGCAATTCCAGGGGGTCGGGGAGTTCACCCCTCCACTTT. Residues: CASNSRGSGSSPLHF. The full variable domain, rest sourced from reference TRBV28 and TRBJ1-6, is DVKVTQSSRYLVKRTGEKVFLECVQDMDHENMFWYRQDPGLGLRLIYFSYDVKMKEKGDIPEGYSVSREKKERFSLILESASTNQTSMYLCASNSRGSGSSPLHFGNGTRLTVT.